These 19 T cell receptor beta chains came from one sample sequenced in a study of T cell clonotyping in hematopoietic cell transplantation. Here immunoSEQ multiplex PCR was the method, and the copy in TCRdb shows in-frame clones only, minus some. Of around 17,000 clones listed, 85% to 90% are singletons. The material was PBMCs, obtained 100 days after allogeneic stem cell transplant. The origin of the receptors is a male patient aged 60 to 75 who had an allogeneic stem cell transplant from a related donor, so the T cells may come from the graft donor. Some clones in this sample may be carry-over from other donors' samples.

The chain has TRBV28 and TRBJ2-4, with D perhaps TRBD1 (6 bases). The CDR3 runs 15 residues. The V gene's germline CDR1 is MDHEN and CDR2 SYDVKM. Trimming removed 5 bases from V and 7 bases from J, with 18 bases in between. The CDR3 sequence is CASSPARGRGNIQYF. CDR3 bases: TGTGCCAGCAGTCCCGCAAGGGGGAGAGGGAACATTCAGTACTTC.

The chain is built from TRBV27 and TRBJ2-2; 9 bases fit TRBD1. The CDR3 totals 16 residues. V dropped 7 bases and J dropped 1; count of bases not matched to a gene: 7. Germline CDR1 is MNHEY and CDR2 is SMNVEV (reference sequence). The CDR3 here is CASNPQGAVNTGELFF. The CDR3 DNA sequence: TGTGCCAGCAATCCACAGGGGGCGGTGAACACCGGGGAGCTGTTTTTT.

This clone was seen more than once but under ten times. The rearrangement links TRBV4-1 to TRBJ2-5, with D unresolved. Germline CDR1 is MGHRA and CDR2 is YSYEKL. Trimming shortened V by 0 bases and J by 9 bases, and 8 bases separated the two germline ends. The CDR3 consists of 12 residues. Written as DNA, the CDR3 is TGCGCCAGCAGCCAAGATCATGGGGCCCAGTACTTC. This translates into CASSQDHGAQYF.

The chain employs TRBV6-4 and TRBJ1-2; 8 positions agree with TRBD1. The germline gives CDR1 MRHNA, CDR2 SNTAGT. This CDR3 comprises 13 residues. Trimming at V came to 4 bases and at J to 8 bases, leaving 6 bases not matched to a gene. The CDR3 here is CASSASGTGGYTF. The CDR3, as DNA: TGTGCCAGCAGTGCCTCCGGGACAGGAGGCTACACCTTC.

V gene TRBV11-3 combines with J gene TRBJ1-1; D unclear. The V end lost 5 bases, the J end lost 6 bases, and 13 bases lay between the germline ends. In germline, CDR1 is SGHNT, CDR2 YENEEA. The length of the CDR3 is 13 residues. The CDR3 DNA reads as TGTGCCAGCAGCCTCCAGACCGAAGCTGAAGCTTTCTTT. Protein sequence: CASSLQTEAEAFF.

V and J are TRBV6-4 and TRBJ2-6; D is ambiguous. The CDR3 loop spans 14 amino acids. V lost 2 bases, J lost 2 bases, and 4 bases lay in between. Germline CDR1 MRHNA, CDR2 SNTAGT. CDR3 coding DNA: TGTGCCAGCAGTGACAGGGCTGGGGCCAACGTCCTGACTTTC. Translated, it gives CASSDRAGANVLTF.

CDR3 sequence: CASSSDRGTDTQYF. The CDR3 nucleotides read TGTGCCAGCAGCTCGGACAGGGGCACAGATACGCAGTATTTT. This sequence joins TRBV7-3 and TRBJ2-3; 8 nucleotides agree with TRBD1. CDR3 length equals 14 residues. Germline loops: CDR1 SGHTA, CDR2 FQGTGA. The V gene end was trimmed by 4 bases and the J gene end by 1 base; junction bases not matched to a gene: 1.

The chain employs TRBV10-1 and TRBJ2-7, with 7 positions matching TRBD2. Germline values: CDR1 WNHNN, CDR2 SYGVQD (reference sequence). V lost 6 bases and J lost 2; bases outside the gene matches: 13. The CDR3 length is 16 residues. The CDR3 DNA follows: TGCGCCAGCAGACCAGCGGGGAGGAGGGGAACCTACGAGCAGTACTTC. This codes for CASRPAGRRGTYEQYF.

The V gene is TRBV7-9, the J gene TRBJ2-7; 8 positions match TRBD1. V trimming: 4 bases; J trimming: 3 bases; junction bases outside the gene matches: 8. The V gene's germline CDR1 is SEHNR and CDR2 FQNEAQ (reference sequence). This CDR3 spans 15 amino acids. In DNA, the CDR3 is TGTGCCAGCAGCTCCCTAGACAGGGGAGACTACGAGCAGTACTTC. Residues: CASSSLDRGDYEQYF.

The chain joins TRBV10-3 to TRBJ1-2; TRBD1 might be the D (6 bases). V dropped 6 bases and J dropped 5 bases, with 10 bases sitting between them. CDR3 size: 12 residues. Germline loops: CDR1 ENHRY, CDR2 SYGVKD. The CDR3 region is CAIRGGAYGYTF. CDR3 DNA sequence: TGTGCCATCAGAGGGGGGGCTTATGGCTACACCTTC.

The chain joins TRBV6-5 to TRBJ1-5; D possibly corresponds to TRBD1 (6 bases). With 6 bases removed from V and 7 bases from J, the gap between germline ends came to 13 bases. The germline CDR1 and CDR2 sequences are MNHEY and SVGAGI. This CDR3 region has 13 residues. The CDR3 nucleotides are TGTGCCAGCAGCTTACAACAGGGACAGCCCCAGCATTTT. The encoded protein is CASSLQQGQPQHF.

V usage is TRBV20-1 and J usage is TRBJ1-1, with D possibly matching TRBD1 (6 bases). The V and J ends lost 5 bases and 9 bases respectively, with 13 bases between them. CDR1 is DFQATT and CDR2 is SNEGSKA in the germline V gene (reference sequence). The CDR3 covers 11 residues. The CDR3 loop is CSADPGTQAFF. The CDR3 DNA follows: TGCAGTGCTGACCCCGGGACACAAGCTTTCTTT.

The V and J genes are TRBV7-2 and TRBJ1-5; 8 bases line up with TRBD1. J lost 7 bases, V lost 5 bases, and 16 bases had no gene match. The germline V gene encodes CDR1 SGHTA and CDR2 FQGNSA. The CDR3 covers 17 residues. The CDR3 DNA follows: TGTGCCAGCAGCATGACCGGGACAGGTTTCCCTAAGCAGCCCCAGCATTTT. Residues: CASSMTGTGFPKQPQHF.

V gene TRBV5-1 combines with J gene TRBJ2-2; D is undetermined. This CDR3 contains 16 residues. V was cut by 2 bases and J by 6 bases, with 17 bases left in between. Germline V gene sequence: CDR1 SGHRS, CDR2 YFSETQ. The CDR3 here is CASSLGPRINPGELFF. The DNA of the CDR3 is TGCGCCAGCAGCTTAGGGCCAAGAATTAATCCCGGGGAGCTGTTTTTT. The whole variable domain, filled in from reference TRBV5-1 and TRBJ2-2, reads KAGVTQTPRYLIKTRGQQVTLSCSPISGHRSVSWYQQTPGQGLQFLFEYFSETQRNKGNFPGRFSGRQFSNSRSEMNVSTLELGDSALYLCASSLGPRINPGELFFGEGSRLTVL.

This clone was found once. The chain has TRBV19 and TRBJ2-1, with D perhaps TRBD2 (6 bases). The CDR3 consists of 15 residues. V was pared by 6 bases and J by 7 bases, with 19 bases between. Germline V lookup: CDR1 LNHDA, CDR2 SQIVND (reference sequence). In DNA form, the CDR3 reads TGTGCCAGTAGAGCCGGGAGCGCCCGAACTAATGAGCAGTTCTTC. It encodes CASRAGSARTNEQFF.

The chain employs TRBV11-1 and TRBJ2-7; 8 nucleotides agree with TRBD2. The CDR3 covers 17 residues. J gave up 0 bases and V 5 bases, and 12 bases lay outside the gene matches. The germline V gene has CDR1 SGHAT and CDR2 FQDESV (reference sequence). This CDR3 reads CASSPRGAGTSSYEQYF. CDR3 nucleotides: TGTGCCAGCAGCCCTCGGGGAGCGGGGACTAGCTCCTACGAGCAGTACTTC.

V and J are TRBV5-1 and TRBJ2-5; a possible D gene is TRBD1 (5 bases). The V gene lost 0 bases and the J gene lost 5 bases, with 8 bases spanning the gap. Looked up from germline, CDR1 is SGHRS and CDR2 is YFSETQ. The CDR3 is 13 residues long. The CDR3 DNA reads TGCGCCAGCAGCTTGGAGGGGTGGGAGACCCAGTACTTC. It translates to CASSLEGWETQYF.

The gene calls are TRBV6-7 and TRBJ2-3, with D unclear. TRBV6-7 counts as an open reading frame of uncertain function. The V gene lost 2 bases and the J gene lost 6 bases, with 12 bases spanning the gap. This CDR3 region has 14 residues. The CDR3 loop is CASSYGRTEDTQYF. In nucleotides, the CDR3 is TGTGCCAGCAGTTACGGACGTACGGAGGATACGCAGTATTTT.

J is TRBJ1-2 and V is TRBV7-2; 10 positions match TRBD1. The germline V gene has CDR1 SGHTA and CDR2 FQGNSA. The V segment lost 8 bases and the J segment 4 bases; nucleotides outside the gene matches: 10. The CDR3 runs to 15 residues. This CDR3 is CASASDRGRVYGYTF. For the CDR3, the DNA is TGTGCCAGCGCCTCTGACAGGGGGCGCGTCTATGGCTACACCTTC.